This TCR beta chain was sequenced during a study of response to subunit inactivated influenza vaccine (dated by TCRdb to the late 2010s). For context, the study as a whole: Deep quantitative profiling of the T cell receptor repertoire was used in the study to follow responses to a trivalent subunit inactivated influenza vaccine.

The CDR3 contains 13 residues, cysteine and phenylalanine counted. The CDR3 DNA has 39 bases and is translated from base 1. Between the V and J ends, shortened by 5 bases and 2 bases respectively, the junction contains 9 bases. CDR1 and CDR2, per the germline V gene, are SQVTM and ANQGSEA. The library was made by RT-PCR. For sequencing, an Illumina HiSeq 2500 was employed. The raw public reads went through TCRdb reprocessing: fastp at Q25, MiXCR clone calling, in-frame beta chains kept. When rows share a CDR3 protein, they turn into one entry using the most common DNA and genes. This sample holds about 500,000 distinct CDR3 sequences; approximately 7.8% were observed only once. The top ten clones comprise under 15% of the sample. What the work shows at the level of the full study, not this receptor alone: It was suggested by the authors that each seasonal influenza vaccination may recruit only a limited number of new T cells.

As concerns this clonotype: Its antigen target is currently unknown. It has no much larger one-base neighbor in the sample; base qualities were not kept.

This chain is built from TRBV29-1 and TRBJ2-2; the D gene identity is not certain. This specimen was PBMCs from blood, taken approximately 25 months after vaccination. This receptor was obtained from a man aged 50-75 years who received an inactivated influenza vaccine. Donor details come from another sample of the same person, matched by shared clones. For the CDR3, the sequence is CSVRLPNTGELFF. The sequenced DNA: TGCAGCGTTCGACTTCCTAACACCGGGGAGCTGTTTTTT.